These 19 T cell receptor beta chains share one sample of origin, sequenced in a study of T-cell reconstitution after alpha-beta-depleted transplantation in children. As it was prepared, the TCRbeta library received unique molecular identifiers. MiXCR, run by TCRdb on the PCR reads, gives a single entry per CDR3 protein. The profile shows hundreds of thousands of distinct CDR3 sequences, 15% to 20% of them singletons. The sample was PBMCs, mostly from graft donor cells, taken 360 days after TCRalphabeta/CD19-depleted stem cell transplant. These receptors were obtained from a male patient aged 2 to 9 who had a stem cell transplant for acute lymphoblastic leukemia, so the T cells may come from the graft donor.

This rearrangement joins TRBV6-5 to TRBJ2-1, with D maybe TRBD2 (6 bases). The length of the CDR3 is 17 residues. Germline CDR1 is MNHEY and CDR2 is SVGAGI. Trimming left V 3 bases short and J 6 bases short, with 21 bases between. DNA for the CDR3: TGTGCCAGCAGTTATTCTCGAACGGGAGTAAACCTCAATGAGCAGTTCTTC. Its protein product is CASSYSRTGVNLNEQFF.

This chain uses TRBV12-3 or TRBV12-4 with TRBJ2-2, with D unresolved. This CDR3 comprises 14 residues. Trimming cost V 6 bases and J 2 bases, with 10 bases left between them. CDR3 DNA: TGTGCCAGCAGCCTTCATCATAACACCGGGGAGCTGTTTTTT. This translates into CASSLHHNTGELFF.

The chain couples TRBV27 to TRBJ1-5, with a possible D match to TRBD1 (5 bases). Trimming removed 5 bases from V and 7 bases from J, with 18 bases in between. Germline V gene lookup returns CDR1 MNHEY and CDR2 SMNVEV (reference sequence). The CDR3 is 15 amino acids. DNA of the CDR3: TGTGCCAGCAGTCCAAGGGACGGGGGGTGGCAGCCCCAGCATTTT. Its translation: CASSPRDGGWQPQHF.

The CDR3 spells CASSQEHTRGTDTQYF. The CDR3 DNA reads TGCGCCAGCAGCCAAGAGCATACGCGGGGGACAGATACGCAGTATTTT. V is TRBV4-3 and J is TRBJ2-3; TRBD2 aligns across 7 bases. V lost 0 bases, J lost 3 bases, and 6 bases stayed unmatched. The germline V gene encodes CDR1 LGHNA and CDR2 YSLEER. This CDR3 is built from 16 residues.

The genes are TRBV20-1 and TRBJ2-7; D call uncertain. With 6 bases removed from V and 3 bases from J, the gap between germline ends came to 12 bases. The CDR3 has 12 amino acids. Germline CDR1 and CDR2: DFQATT and SNEGSKA (reference sequence). The chain's CDR3 is CSATSRNYEQYF. The CDR3 nucleotides are TGCAGTGCGACCTCTAGAAACTACGAGCAGTACTTC.

This clonotype appeared a few times. The chain links TRBV4-3 to TRBJ1-1; D gene ambiguous. Looked up from germline, CDR1 is LGHNA and CDR2 is YSLEER. The length of the CDR3 is 15 residues. V was pared by 0 bases and J by 6 bases, with 14 bases between. The CDR3 reads CASSQDGSTYSEAFF. DNA for the CDR3: TGCGCCAGCAGCCAAGATGGGAGTACCTACTCTGAAGCTTTCTTT.

The chain uses TRBV4-1 and TRBJ1-1, with D possibly matching TRBD1 (6 bases). CDR3 length equals 18 residues. V lost 3 bases and J 4 bases, leaving 24 bases between the germline ends. Germline lookup yields CDR1 MGHRA and CDR2 YSYEKL. The CDR3 DNA sequence: TGCGCCAGCAGCCATCCGGGGCTCAAATCTCAGGGGACCACTGAAGCTTTCTTT. Residues: CASSHPGLKSQGTTEAFF.

This rearrangement joins TRBV12-3 or TRBV12-4 to TRBJ2-2; TRBD2 matches at 8 bases. V shed 3 bases, J shed 0 bases, and the junction held 12 bases outside the gene matches. The CDR3 extends over 19 amino acids. This CDR3 reads CASSFGPLLAATNTGELFF. The CDR3 region has the DNA TGTGCCAGCAGTTTCGGCCCCCTACTAGCGGCCACGAACACCGGGGAGCTGTTTTTT.

The chain couples TRBV30 to TRBJ2-3, with 9 bases matching TRBD1. CDR1 and CDR2 (germline): GTSNPN, SVGIG (reference sequence). With 2 bases clipped from V and 7 bases from J, the junction kept 13 bases outside the gene matches. CDR3 length equals 16 residues. Here the CDR3 DNA reads TGTGCCTGGAGTCCTCGGGACAGGGCGGGCAGCAATACGCAGTATTTT. Its protein is CAWSPRDRAGSNTQYF.

This clonotype was counted ten times or more. This chain connects TRBV29-1 to TRBJ2-1, with D hard to call. V lost 3 bases to trimming and J lost 0 bases, with 12 bases between them. CDR3 length: 15 residues. Per germline, CDR1 SQVTM and CDR2 ANQGSEA. The CDR3 nucleotides are TGCAGCGTTGATCCGCGGATGAGCTCCTACAATGAGCAGTTCTTC. Its translation: CSVDPRMSSYNEQFF.

This chain links TRBV6-1 with TRBJ1-1; no firm D call. This CDR3 is built from 14 residues. Germline V lookup: CDR1 MNHNS, CDR2 SASEGT. Trimming pared 0 bases from V and 1 base from J, leaving 6 bases between. The CDR3 sequence: CASSEADGNTEAFF. The CDR3 bases are TGTGCCAGCAGTGAAGCGGACGGGAACACTGAAGCTTTCTTT.

Many counts were recorded for this clonotype. V gene TRBV28 combines with J gene TRBJ2-7, with 11 nucleotides matching TRBD2. This CDR3 region has 16 residues. Unmatched junction bases numbered 11, after V lost 5 bases and J lost 5 bases. Germline CDR1 reads MDHEN; CDR2 reads SYDVKM. The CDR3 sequence: CASSLPISGRADEQYF. Written as DNA, the CDR3 is TGTGCCAGCAGTCTGCCCATTAGCGGGAGGGCGGACGAGCAGTACTTC.

This clonotype was observed a handful of times. The chain combines TRBV28 with TRBJ2-1; TRBD2 agrees at 8 bases. Germline V gene data show CDR1 as MDHEN and CDR2 as SYDVKM. This CDR3 comprises 19 residues. The V segment lost 3 bases and the J segment 1 base; nucleotides outside the gene matches: 14. The CDR3 is CASSFPHSGGSPSYNEQFF. CDR3 DNA sequence: TGTGCCAGCAGTTTCCCCCACTCGGGGGGGTCACCATCCTACAATGAGCAGTTCTTC.

This clonotype was observed at least ten times. The V and J genes are TRBV5-1 and TRBJ2-7; 10 nucleotides match TRBD2. The trim removed 0 bases at V and 5 bases at J, leaving 8 bases unmatched. The CDR3 runs 16 residues. CDR1 and CDR2 from the germline V gene are SGHRS and YFSETQ. Here the CDR3 reads CASSLEYVLAGDEQYF. CDR3 bases: TGCGCCAGCAGCTTGGAGTATGTGCTAGCGGGAGACGAGCAGTACTTC.

This chain's CDR3 is CASSQVVLYEQYF. The CDR3 DNA is TGCGCCAGCAGCCAAGTGGTCCTCTACGAGCAGTACTTC. The chain couples TRBV4-1 to TRBJ2-7; unclear D gene. The V gene's germline CDR1 is MGHRA and CDR2 YSYEKL. Trimming took off 1 base at V and 3 bases at J, with 7 bases between the two ends. The CDR3 covers 13 residues.

This clonotype has a count of ten or more. The chain employs TRBV12-3 or TRBV12-4 and TRBJ2-7; weak D call: TRBD2 (5 bases). The CDR3 runs 11 residues. V gave up 8 bases and J gave up 6 bases, with 11 bases separating them. The CDR3 sequence: CASPTEGEQYF. The CDR3 region has the DNA TGTGCCAGCCCTACCGAGGGCGAGCAGTACTTC.

This clonotype has only a few counts. The rearrangement joins TRBV29-1 to TRBJ2-7; D possibly matches TRBD1 or TRBD2 (5 bases each). The germline CDR1 and CDR2 sequences are SQVTM and ANQGSEA. The CDR3 has 14 amino acids. The V end was cut by 7 bases, the J end by 2 bases, with 18 bases between. As DNA, the CDR3 is TGCAGCGCCAGAGCATCCGAGGGGCCCTACGAGCAGTACTTC. Its translation is CSARASEGPYEQYF.

V and J are TRBV29-1 and TRBJ2-3, with D perhaps assigned TRBD1 or TRBD2 (7 bases each). Germline V gene data show CDR1 as SQVTM and CDR2 as ANQGSEA. The CDR3 consists of 13 residues. The V gene lost 8 bases and the J gene lost 2 bases, with 14 bases spanning the gap. The CDR3 sequence: CSFGEGATDTQYF. For the CDR3, the DNA is TGCAGCTTCGGGGAGGGGGCCACAGATACGCAGTATTTT.

The J gene is TRBJ1-4, the V gene TRBV5-1, with TRBD1 matching over 7 bases. V lost 1 base to trimming and J lost 10 bases; unmatched junction nucleotides: 13. Germline-derived CDR1 and CDR2 are SGHRS and YFSETQ. The CDR3 length is 16 residues. CDR3 protein: CASSLPGQTGPGKLFF. The DNA for the CDR3 is TGCGCCAGCAGCTTGCCGGGACAGACCGGGCCTGGAAAACTGTTTTTT.